The next 32 T cell receptor beta chains were all read from a single sample in a study of cytomegalovirus exposure and HLA in healthy donors. Both 60 Vbeta primers and 13 Jbeta primers went into the PCR. Data came from immunoSEQ multiplex PCR; TCRdb stores just in-frame clones and leaves some out. The data show tens of thousands of clones, about 53% seen once. Material for sequencing was PBMCs. Receptors originate from a woman aged 40 to 55 in good health and CMV-seropositive.

The chain couples TRBV30 to TRBJ2-5, with unresolved D. The V gene's germline CDR1 is GTSNPN and CDR2 SVGIG (reference sequence). V was shortened by 0 bases and J by 7 bases, with 12 bases between the two germline ends. The CDR3 consists of 13 residues. The CDR3 sequence is CAWSVGTARTQYF. The CDR3 DNA is TGTGCCTGGAGTGTCGGAACAGCACGGACCCAGTACTTC.

This clone was recorded a few times. DNA of the CDR3: TGTGCCAGCAGCCAGGGAAGGTATGGCTACACCTTC. Residues: CASSQGRYGYTF. This chain uses TRBV11-2 with TRBJ1-2; weak D call: TRBD1 (5 bases). Germline V CDR1 and CDR2: SGHAT, FQNNGV. The length of the CDR3 is 12 residues. V was pared by 5 bases and J by 5 bases, with 9 bases between.

This chain connects TRBV29-1 to TRBJ2-7; 7 nucleotides line up with TRBD1. The CDR3 sequence is 12 residues long. V gave up 6 bases and J gave up 2 bases; unmatched junction bases: 4. The germline V gene encodes CDR1 SQVTM and CDR2 ANQGSEA. The CDR3 is CSVTGWAYEQYF. CDR3 DNA sequence: TGCAGCGTGACAGGGTGGGCCTACGAGCAGTACTTC.

This clone was seen just once. The chain couples TRBV5-1 to TRBJ2-1; 7 nucleotides line up with TRBD2. The CDR3 runs 14 residues. Trimming at V came to 0 bases and at J to 6 bases, leaving 3 bases not matched to a gene. The V gene's germline CDR1 is SGHRS and CDR2 YFSETQ. DNA for the CDR3: TGCGCCAGCAGCTTGGAAACGGGGGGCAATGAGCAGTTCTTC. Translating gives CASSLETGGNEQFF.

The J gene is TRBJ1-3, the V gene TRBV4-3, with D unresolved. V shed 1 base and J shed 0 bases, with 4 bases lying between them. The CDR3 length is 14 residues. Germline V lookup: CDR1 LGHNA, CDR2 YSLEER. The CDR3 region is CASSQVSSGNTIYF. The CDR3 DNA follows: TGCGCCAGCAGCCAAGTGAGCTCTGGAAACACCATATATTTT.

The genes are TRBV4-1 and TRBJ2-3, with 9 bases matching TRBD2. This CDR3 has 19 residues. V shed 1 base and J 5 bases; nucleotides not matched to a gene: 16. Germline V gene sequence: CDR1 MGHRA, CDR2 YSYEKL. As DNA, the CDR3 is TGCGCCAGCAGCCAAGCCGGAAGTGTGGCGGGGGGGCCGGGAGATACGCAGTATTTT. Amino acids: CASSQAGSVAGGPGDTQYF.

The chain combines TRBV2 with TRBJ2-5, with no clear D. Germline CDR1 is SNHLY and CDR2 is FYNNEI. The CDR3 is 11 residues long. Deletions cut 6 bases from V and 3 bases from J, with 5 bases between. The CDR3 spells CASSAKETQYF. CDR3 nucleotides: TGTGCCAGCAGCGCGAAAGAGACCCAGTACTTC. The full variable domain, completed using reference TRBV2 and TRBJ2-5, is EPEVTQTPSHQVTQMGQEVILRCVPISNHLYFYWYRQILGQKVEFLVSFYNNEISEKSEIFDDQFSVERPDGSNFTLKIRSTKLEDSAMYFCASSAKETQYFGPGTRLLVL.

This chain uses TRBV5-4 with TRBJ1-2; D may be TRBD1 (5 bases). This CDR3 contains 15 residues. V was shortened by 4 bases and J by 4 bases, with 17 bases between the two germline ends. The germline V gene encodes CDR1 SGHNT and CDR2 YYREEE (reference sequence). The CDR3: CASSRTDGTGYGYTF. The CDR3 DNA sequence: TGTGCCAGCAGCCGGACGGACGGCACAGGCTATGGCTACACCTTC.

The genes are TRBV5-1 and TRBJ2-5; 9 nucleotides align to TRBD1. V was clipped by 4 bases and J by 5 bases; unmatched bases: 3. The germline gives CDR1 SGHRS, CDR2 YFSETQ. The CDR3 extends over 13 amino acids. As DNA, the CDR3 is TGCGCCAGCAGCCCCGACAGGGGGGAGACCCAGTACTTC. Translated, it gives CASSPDRGETQYF. The whole variable domain, remainder taken from reference TRBV5-1 and TRBJ2-5, is KAGVTQTPRYLIKTRGQQVTLSCSPISGHRSVSWYQQTPGQGLQFLFEYFSETQRNKGNFPGRFSGRQFSNSRSEMNVSTLELGDSALYLCASSPDRGETQYFGPGTRLLVL.

The V gene is TRBV11-2, the J gene TRBJ1-2; 8 positions match TRBD1. Germline CDR1 SGHAT, CDR2 FQNNGV. CDR3 size: 16 residues. J was trimmed by 2 bases and V by 3 bases; bases with no gene match: 8. The CDR3: CASSFFGTGDNYGYTF. CDR3 DNA sequence: TGTGCCAGCAGCTTTTTCGGGACAGGCGACAACTATGGCTACACCTTC.

V gene TRBV14 combines with J gene TRBJ1-3; D unresolved. The CDR3 consists of 14 residues. The ends were cut back, 3 bases at V and 1 base at J, with 7 bases in the middle. Germline V CDR1 and CDR2: SGHDN, FVKESK. For the CDR3, the DNA is TGTGCCAGCAGCCACCCCTTGTCTGGAAACACCATATATTTT. Protein sequence: CASSHPLSGNTIYF. The variable domain in full, with the rest retrieved from reference TRBV14 and TRBJ1-3, is EAGVTQFPSHSVIEKGQTVTLRCDPISGHDNLYWYRRVMGKEIKFLLHFVKESKQDESGMPNNRFLAERTGGTYSTLKVQPAELEDSGVYFCASSHPLSGNTIYFGEGSWLTVV.

This chain uses TRBV6-1 with TRBJ2-4; D gene uncertain. Between the trimmed V and J ends, which lost 6 bases and 2 bases, there was a span of 8 bases. Germline CDR1 is MNHNS and CDR2 is SASEGT. CDR3 length: 13 residues. CDR3 sequence: CASRRDSKNIQYF. CDR3 nucleotides: TGTGCCAGCAGGCGTGATTCCAAAAACATTCAGTACTTC.

The rearrangement joins TRBV13 to TRBJ1-1, with D tentatively TRBD1 (5 bases). The germline gives CDR1 PRHDT, CDR2 FYEKMQ (reference sequence). Deletions cut 6 bases from V and 4 bases from J, with 9 bases between. The CDR3 is made up of 12 amino acids. The CDR3 region is CASSFQGTEAFF. The CDR3 coding sequence is TGTGCCAGCAGTTTTCAGGGCACTGAAGCTTTCTTT.

The J gene is TRBJ1-4, the V gene TRBV28; TRBD1 agrees at 7 bases. The germline CDR1 and CDR2 sequences are MDHEN and SYDVKM. The CDR3 length is 14 residues. V shed 6 bases, J shed 3 bases, and the junction held 4 bases outside the gene matches. Here the CDR3 reads CASRVTGPNEKLFF. The CDR3 DNA sequence: TGTGCCAGCAGAGTGACAGGGCCTAATGAAAAACTGTTTTTT.

This clone was seen a few times. V is TRBV7-9 and J is TRBJ2-1; weak D call: TRBD2 (7 bases). Germline V gene lookup returns CDR1 SEHNR and CDR2 FQNEAQ (reference sequence). The ends were cut back, 5 bases at V and 6 bases at J, with 23 bases in the middle. The CDR3 contains 17 residues. The CDR3 coding sequence is TGTGCCAGCAGCCGCAGCCGGGGGGCCGTCTCACCCAATGAGCAGTTCTTC. Translation gives CASSRSRGAVSPNEQFF.

This clone was observed a handful of times. The chain joins TRBV5-7 to TRBJ2-7, with no clear D. TRBV5-7 is classed as an ORF, of uncertain function. CDR3 size: 18 residues. The V end lost 1 base, the J end lost 4 bases, and 24 bases lay between the germline ends. CDR3 bases: TGTGCCAGCAGCTTGTATTTCTTCTGGGCGAGTCATTCATACGAGCAGTACTTC. Translating it yields CASSLYFFWASHSYEQYF.

This clone was counted once. The J gene is TRBJ2-1, the V gene TRBV10-3; 7 bases are a match to TRBD2. CDR3 size: 14 residues. V shed 10 bases and J 3 bases; nucleotides not matched to a gene: 9. Germline V gene lookup returns CDR1 ENHRY and CDR2 SYGVKD. CDR3: CATRVGTNYNEQFF. The CDR3, as DNA: TGTGCCACCAGGGTCGGGACTAACTACAATGAGCAGTTCTTC.

The CDR3 region has the DNA TGCAGCGGGGACAGGGGGGAAGGTGAGCAGTTCTTC. Its translation: CSGDRGEGEQFF. The chain carries TRBV29-1 and TRBJ2-1; 11 nucleotides agree with TRBD1. The V segment lost 7 bases and the J segment 9 bases; nucleotides outside the gene matches: 5. The length of the CDR3 is 12 residues. The germline V gene encodes CDR1 SQVTM and CDR2 ANQGSEA.

A few counts support this clone. The chain joins TRBV4-3 to TRBJ2-1; 8 positions agree with TRBD2. The CDR3 is made up of 16 amino acids. V shed 4 bases and J 6 bases; nucleotides not matched to a gene: 11. Germline CDR1 is LGHNA and CDR2 is YSLEER. The CDR3 coding sequence is TGCGCCAGCAGCCCCGACCCCGGGAGGGGCGGCAATGAGCAGTTCTTC. Encoded protein: CASSPDPGRGGNEQFF.

This clone is termed medium-sized. The V call is TRBV4-1, the J call TRBJ2-7, with D perhaps matching TRBD2 (6 bases). CDR3 length: 17 amino acids. V was trimmed by 1 base and J by 5 bases, leaving 21 bases between them. The germline V gene encodes CDR1 MGHRA and CDR2 YSYEKL. CDR3 sequence (DNA): TGCGCCAGCAGCCAAGGGGGCGGGACGGCCCTTTGGGACGAGCAGTACTTC. Translating gives CASSQGGGTALWDEQYF.

The CDR3 DNA sequence: TGCGCCAGCAGCTTGGACCTAGCGACTGGCACAGATACGCAGTATTTT. It encodes CASSLDLATGTDTQYF. The genes are TRBV5-1 and TRBJ2-3, with D tentatively TRBD2 (6 bases). Trimming pared 0 bases from V and 1 base from J, leaving 12 bases between. The CDR3 spans 16 residues. The germline gives CDR1 SGHRS, CDR2 YFSETQ.

A few counts support this clone. Here the CDR3 reads CASSSLSGGFNEQYF. As DNA, the CDR3 is TGTGCCAGCAGCTCCCTTAGCGGGGGGTTTAACGAGCAGTACTTC. The chain carries TRBV13 and TRBJ2-7, with 10 bases aligning to TRBD2. This CDR3 contains 15 residues. V dropped 4 bases and J dropped 5; count of bases not matched to a gene: 8. From germline, CDR1 is PRHDT and CDR2 FYEKMQ (reference sequence).

The V call is TRBV7-2, the J call TRBJ2-7; perhaps TRBD1 as D (6 bases). V was clipped by 1 base and J by 1 base, with 11 bases between them. Per germline, CDR1 SGHTA and CDR2 FQGNSA. The CDR3 runs to 15 residues. CDR3 in DNA: TGTGCCAGCAGCTTAGAGGCAGGGGTATCCTACGAGCAGTACTTC. It is translated as CASSLEAGVSYEQYF.

There are a few counts of this clone. The chain has TRBV7-8 and TRBJ1-1; D gene ambiguous. The CDR3 has 14 amino acids. CDR1 and CDR2 (germline): SGHVS, FQNEAQ. The V gene lost 7 bases and the J gene lost 1 base, with 13 bases spanning the gap. DNA of the CDR3: TGTGCCAGCACCCCCCCCCATAGGAACACTGAAGCTTTCTTT. It codes for CASTPPHRNTEAFF.

This clone has just a few counts. V is TRBV7-2 and J is TRBJ2-7; possibly TRBD2 for D (6 bases). Trimming took off 3 bases at V and 0 bases at J, with 9 bases between the two ends. Germline CDR1 is SGHTA and CDR2 is FQGNSA. This CDR3 contains 14 residues. Here the CDR3 reads CASSLGGFSYEQYF. CDR3 sequence (DNA): TGTGCCAGCAGCTTGGGGGGTTTCTCCTACGAGCAGTACTTC.

This chain joins TRBV7-9 and TRBJ1-3; no definite D call. V dropped 4 bases and J dropped 2 bases, with 12 bases sitting between them. The V gene's germline CDR1 is SEHNR and CDR2 FQNEAQ (reference sequence). The CDR3 extends over 15 amino acids. The CDR3 DNA is TGTGCCAGCAGCTACCTCGGGTCCCCTGGAAACACCATATATTTT. Protein: CASSYLGSPGNTIYF.

The chain's CDR3 is CASSQDRATDTQYF. DNA of the CDR3: TGTGCCAGCAGCCAAGACAGGGCCACAGATACGCAGTATTTT. V usage is TRBV14 and J usage is TRBJ2-3; D may be TRBD1 (5 bases). This CDR3 is built from 14 residues. The germline V gene encodes CDR1 SGHDN and CDR2 FVKESK. V was shortened by 0 bases and J by 2 bases, with 6 bases between the two germline ends.

The chain uses TRBV19 and TRBJ1-5; a possible D gene is TRBD1 (6 bases). Trimming shortened V by 10 bases and J by 6 bases, and 13 bases separated the two germline ends. Germline V CDR1 and CDR2: LNHDA, SQIVND (reference sequence). The CDR3 contains 12 residues. The CDR3 is CATTRRGQPQHF. The CDR3 bases are TGTGCCACTACACGCAGGGGTCAGCCCCAGCATTTT.

The V and J genes are TRBV30 and TRBJ2-1; D perhaps matches TRBD2 (6 bases). This CDR3 spans 13 amino acids. CDR1 and CDR2 from the germline V gene are GTSNPN and SVGIG (reference sequence). V was trimmed by 4 bases and J by 2 bases, leaving 9 bases between them. The chain's CDR3 is CAWNRGTYNEQFF. DNA for the CDR3: TGTGCCTGGAATCGGGGGACCTACAATGAGCAGTTCTTC.

This clone is judged medium-sized (0.01 to 0.1%). The V call is TRBV4-3, the J call TRBJ1-1; weak D call: TRBD1 (6 bases). Trimming took off 4 bases at V and 8 bases at J, with 17 bases between the two ends. Germline values: CDR1 LGHNA, CDR2 YSLEER. The CDR3 runs to 14 residues. CDR3 sequence (DNA): TGCGCCAGCAGCCTAACTCCGGGACATAGGGAAGCTTTCTTT. Its translation: CASSLTPGHREAFF.

The rearrangement uses TRBV5-6 and TRBJ1-1; 12 bases fit TRBD1. Germline V gene data show CDR1 as SGHDT and CDR2 as YYEEEE. The CDR3 spans 15 residues. V shed 4 bases, J shed 10 bases, and the junction held 11 bases outside the gene matches. CDR3: CASSGGAGDRGRAFF. The CDR3 nucleotides read TGTGCCAGCAGCGGGGGGGCGGGGGACAGGGGGCGAGCTTTCTTT.

In this sample, this clone turned up a few times. The chain couples TRBV27 to TRBJ2-7; possibly TRBD2 for D (6 bases). The V gene's germline CDR1 is MNHEY and CDR2 SMNVEV (reference sequence). V lost 8 bases to trimming and J lost 2 bases, with 16 bases between them. The CDR3 has 14 residues. The CDR3 spells CASGKTSFTYEQYF. CDR3 sequence (DNA): TGTGCCAGCGGGAAGACTAGTTTCACCTACGAGCAGTACTTC.